These T cell receptor beta chains were read from a single sample in a study of molecular identifiers for immune sequencing clone quantification. TCRdb recomputed calls from the PCR reads with MiXCR, one row per CDR3 protein. Among 460,000 or so distinct CDR3 sequences, about a fifth were seen once, and the ten largest hold roughly 0.81%. Sequenced material: naive CD8+ T cells from blood, with Jurkat cell RNA spiked in. The receptors originated from a human donor in good health. Some libraries in this study had Jurkat cell RNA spiked in. Both conserved end residues are part of each CDR3. A D gene is named only where the DNA matches it firmly. Some rows have no size entry. The others give once, few or many, or a class for an expanded clone.

many	TRBD2	TRBV27	TRBJ2-7	CASSTSGVFYEQYF	TGTGCCAGCAGCACTAGCGGGGTCTTCTACGAGCAGTACTTC
few	.	TRBV2	TRBJ2-7	CASSGLRDEQYF	TGTGCCAGCAGTGGGTTGAGGGACGAGCAGTACTTC
few	TRBD1	TRBV15	TRBJ2-7	CATSTGQGIYEQYF	TGTGCCACCAGCACCGGACAGGGTATCTACGAGCAGTACTTC
.	.	TRBV2	TRBJ1-5	CASSDTGYSDQPQHF	TGTGCCAGCAGTGACACCGGTTATAGCGATCAGCCCCAGCATTTT
many	.	TRBV7-2	TRBJ2-7	CASRPQGAGGRYEQYF	TGTGCCAGCAGGCCCCAGGGGGCGGGAGGCCGTTACGAGCAGTACTTC
.	.	TRBV14	TRBJ2-5	CVSSSWVQETQYF	TGTGTCAGCAGCTCCTGGGTACAAGAGACCCAGTACTTC
few	.	TRBV4-3	TRBJ1-5	CASSPHLSTGNQPQHF	TGCGCCAGCAGCCCTCATTTATCCACGGGCAATCAGCCCCAGCATTTT
.	.	TRBV4-1	TRBJ2-7	CASSRGVVYEQYF	TGCGCCAGCAGCCGGGGGGTTGTATACGAGCAGTACTTC
few	TRBD2	TRBV11-2	TRBJ2-5	CASSSMSRGVETQYF	TGTGCCAGCAGCAGTATGAGCCGGGGGGTCGAGACCCAGTACTTC
many	.	TRBV7-9	TRBJ2-2	CASSPPDGDTGELFF	TGTGCCAGCAGCCCCCCTGACGGGGACACCGGGGAGCTGTTTTTT
few	.	TRBV14	TRBJ1-2	CASSHSAGIYGYTF	TGTGCCAGCAGCCATAGTGCAGGGATCTATGGCTACACCTTC
many	.	TRBV9	TRBJ2-1	CASRVGVGVGEQFF	TGTGCCAGCAGAGTAGGGGTGGGGGTAGGTGAGCAGTTCTTC
many	.	TRBV7-2	TRBJ2-5	CASSYLGTPQETQYF	TGTGCCAGCAGTTACTTAGGGACACCACAAGAGACCCAGTACTTC
many	.	TRBV4-3	TRBJ1-2	CASSQDWAATNYGYTF	TGCGCCAGCAGCCAAGATTGGGCGGCTACTAACTATGGCTACACCTTC
few	TRBD2	TRBV4-1	TRBJ2-7	CASSQDGSGGGEQYF	TGCGCCAGCAGCCAAGATGGTAGCGGGGGCGGCGAGCAGTACTTC